A selection of T cell receptor beta chains follows, all from one sample in a study of blood T cell repertoires in COVID-19. Sequenced by immunoSEQ multiplex PCR; TCRdb stores in-frame clones only, minus some. The sample records around 160,000 clones, approximately 80% being singletons. The sample was peripheral blood. All receptors derive from a human donor with acute or convalescent COVID-19. The donor label of this sample is uncertain. Each CDR3 is given with its conserved first and last residue. A D gene is named only where the DNA matches it firmly. Rows may omit the clone size; those that give it use once, few, many or a size class.

CDR3: CASSPYQGRGVKEQFF
DNA: TGTGCCAGCAGCCCCTACCAGGGGCGGGGGGTTAAGGAGCAGTTCTTC
V: TRBV7-2
J: TRBJ2-1
size: NA
D: TRBD2

CDR3: CATSDRRTGHAGELFF
DNA: TGTGCCACCAGTGACCGAAGGACTGGTCATGCGGGGGAGCTGTTTTTT
V: TRBV24-1
J: TRBJ2-2
size: NA
D: NA

CDR3: CASSFRTDVNIQYF
DNA: TGTGCCAGCAGCTTCAGGACAGACGTAAACATTCAGTACTTC
V: TRBV7-9
J: TRBJ2-4
size: few
D: NA

CDR3: CASSERLAVNTGELFF
DNA: TGCGCCAGCAGTGAGCGGCTAGCGGTTAACACCGGGGAGCTGTTTTTT
V: TRBV10-2
J: TRBJ2-2
size: NA
D: TRBD2

CDR3: CASSKTGPYGYTF
DNA: TGTGCCAGCAGTAAGACAGGGCCTTATGGCTACACCTTC
V: TRBV28
J: TRBJ1-2
size: once
D: TRBD1

CDR3: CASSRTVEGTIYF
DNA: TGTGCCAGCTCTCGGACAGTGGAAGGCACCATATATTTT
V: TRBV18
J: TRBJ1-3
size: NA
D: NA

CDR3: CASSGQSYNEQFF
DNA: TGTGCCAGCAGTGGACAGTCCTACAATGAGCAGTTCTTC
V: TRBV25-1
J: TRBJ2-1
size: NA
D: NA

CDR3: CASSLVQSTEAFF
DNA: TGTGCCAGCTCCCTAGTTCAGTCCACTGAAGCTTTCTTT
V: TRBV18
J: TRBJ1-1
size: NA
D: NA

CDR3: CASSLGVGAPYGYTF
DNA: TGTGCCAGCAGTTTGGGGGTGGGGGCCCCCTATGGCTACACCTTC
V: TRBV27
J: TRBJ1-2
size: NA
D: NA

CDR3: CASSLTEYYGYTF
DNA: TGTGCCAGCAGCCTTACAGAGTACTATGGCTACACCTTC
V: TRBV14
J: TRBJ1-2
size: once
D: NA

CDR3: CASSAAQGDTDTQYF
DNA: TGTGCCAGTAGTGCCGCCCAGGGCGACACAGATACGCAGTATTTT
V: TRBV19
J: TRBJ2-3
size: NA
D: NA

CDR3: CSVGQNTQYF
DNA: TGCAGCGTTGGACAGAATACGCAGTATTTT
V: TRBV29-1
J: TRBJ2-3
size: once
D: NA

CDR3: CASFNRENEQFF
DNA: TGTGCCAGCTTTAACAGGGAGAATGAGCAGTTCTTC
V: TRBV18
J: TRBJ2-1
size: NA
D: NA

CDR3: CASSQEPGTGLNSPLHF
DNA: TGCGCCAGCAGCCAAGAGCCGGGGACAGGCCTCAATTCACCCCTCCACTTT
V: TRBV4-1
J: TRBJ1-6
size: NA
D: TRBD1

CDR3: CASSSGRSSYNEQFF
DNA: TGTGCCAGTAGTAGCGGGCGGAGCTCCTACAATGAGCAGTTCTTC
V: TRBV19
J: TRBJ2-1
size: NA
D: NA

CDR3: CSVEIENTEAFF
DNA: TGCAGCGTTGAAATAGAGAACACTGAAGCTTTCTTT
V: TRBV29-1
J: TRBJ1-1
size: many
D: NA

CDR3: CASSLAGTGVTGELFF
DNA: TGCGCCAGCAGCTTGGCCGGGACAGGGGTCACCGGGGAGCTGTTTTTT
V: TRBV5-1
J: TRBJ2-2
size: NA
D: TRBD1

CDR3: CASSLWTGNTEAFF
DNA: TGCGCCAGCAGCTTGTGGACAGGGAACACTGAAGCTTTCTTT
V: TRBV5-1
J: TRBJ1-1
size: NA
D: TRBD1

CDR3: CASSLTPNTGELFF
DNA: TGCGCCAGCAGTCTCACTCCGAACACCGGGGAGCTGTTTTTT
V: TRBV5-1
J: TRBJ2-2
size: few
D: NA

CDR3: CASSPQEDVYGYTF
DNA: TGTGCCAGCAGCCCCCAGGAGGACGTCTATGGCTACACCTTC
V: TRBV9
J: TRBJ1-2
size: NA
D: NA

CDR3: CSASSRTGRIYGYTF
DNA: TGCAGTGCTAGTTCACGGACAGGGCGAATTTATGGCTACACCTTC
V: TRBV20-1
J: TRBJ1-2
size: NA
D: TRBD1

CDR3: CASSLGTGGSGYTF
DNA: TGTGCCAGCAGCCTAGGGACAGGGGGCAGCGGCTACACCTTC
V: TRBV7-3
J: TRBJ1-2
size: NA
D: TRBD1

CDR3: CASRSGQGGSETQYF
DNA: TGTGCCAGCAGATCTGGACAGGGAGGGTCAGAGACCCAGTACTTC
V: TRBV28
J: TRBJ2-5
size: NA
D: NA

CDR3: CASSQEGSLRKSPLHF
DNA: TGCGCCAGCAGCCAAGAGGGCAGCCTAAGGAAGTCACCCCTCCACTTT
V: TRBV4-1
J: TRBJ1-6
size: NA
D: NA

CDR3: CASSLAGQGDGYTF
DNA: TGTGCCAGCAGCTTAGCGGGACAGGGAGATGGCTACACCTTC
V: TRBV7-8
J: TRBJ1-2
size: NA
D: TRBD1

CDR3: CASTLRSLRNNSPLHF
DNA: TGTGCCAGCACCCTGCGGAGTCTTCGGAATAATTCACCCCTCCACTTT
V: TRBV3-1/TRBV3-2
J: TRBJ1-6
size: NA
D: NA

CDR3: CASSYSIAGGPGNEQFF
DNA: TGTGCCAGCAGTTACTCGATAGCGGGGGGGCCTGGCAATGAGCAGTTCTTC
V: TRBV6-2/TRBV6-3
J: TRBJ2-1
size: NA
D: TRBD2

CDR3: CASSDSSNQPQHF
DNA: TGTGCCAGCAGTGACAGTAGCAATCAGCCCCAGCATTTT
V: TRBV6-1
J: TRBJ1-5
size: NA
D: NA

CDR3: CASLPSEGSSYNEQFF
DNA: TGTGCCAGCCTCCCTTCTGAGGGTTCCTCCTACAATGAGCAGTTCTTC
V: TRBV3-1/TRBV3-2
J: TRBJ2-1
size: NA
D: NA

CDR3: CASSPVAGNEKLFF
DNA: TGTGCCAGCAGTCCCGTTGCGGGTAACGAAAAACTGTTTTTT
V: TRBV6-6
J: TRBJ1-4
size: NA
D: NA

CDR3: CAGQGGSGNTIYF
DNA: TGTGCAGGACAGGGTGGTTCTGGAAACACCATATATTTT
V: TRBV7-9
J: TRBJ1-3
size: NA
D: TRBD1

CDR3: CASSPGHFNYGYTF
DNA: TGTGCCAGCAGCCCGGGACATTTTAACTATGGCTACACCTTC
V: TRBV7-2
J: TRBJ1-2
size: NA
D: NA

CDR3: CASSPFGQGSNEKLFF
DNA: TGTGCCAGCAGCCCGTTCGGACAGGGCTCAAATGAAAAACTGTTTTTT
V: TRBV7-3
J: TRBJ1-4
size: few
D: TRBD1

CDR3: CASSLGVSSYEQYF
DNA: TGTGCCAGCAGCTTAGGGGTTAGCTCCTACGAGCAGTACTTC
V: TRBV13
J: TRBJ2-7
size: NA
D: NA

CDR3: CASSVGSGSTNYGYTF
DNA: TGTGCCAGCAGCGTAGGCTCAGGCTCCACTAACTATGGCTACACCTTC
V: TRBV9
J: TRBJ1-2
size: NA
D: NA

CDR3: CASTLNGGGGNEQFF
DNA: TGTGCCAGCACCTTAAATGGCGGGGGAGGAAATGAGCAGTTCTTC
V: TRBV28
J: TRBJ2-1
size: NA
D: TRBD2

CDR3: CASSGDRTGPYEQYF
DNA: TGTGCCAGCAGCGGGGATAGGACAGGTCCTTACGAGCAGTACTTC
V: TRBV7-9
J: TRBJ2-7
size: NA
D: TRBD1

CDR3: CASSSRQGRNGYTF
DNA: TGTGCCAGCAGCTCCCGACAGGGTCGGAATGGCTACACCTTC
V: TRBV7-2
J: TRBJ1-2
size: many
D: TRBD1

CDR3: CASSWGRFPSYEQYF
DNA: TGTGCCAGCAGTTGGGGCCGTTTCCCCTCCTACGAGCAGTACTTC
V: TRBV6-2/TRBV6-3
J: TRBJ2-7
size: few
D: NA

CDR3: CASSQGSENTEAFF
DNA: TGTGCCAGTAGCCAGGGGTCGGAAAACACTGAAGCTTTCTTT
V: TRBV19
J: TRBJ1-1
size: NA
D: NA

CDR3: CASSQEGTGLDTQYF
DNA: TGTGCCAGCAGCCAAGAGGGGACAGGGTTAGATACGCAGTATTTT
V: TRBV3-1/TRBV3-2
J: TRBJ2-3
size: NA
D: TRBD1

CDR3: CSASRTANEQFF
DNA: TGCAGTGCTAGTCGTACAGCTAATGAGCAGTTCTTC
V: TRBV20-1
J: TRBJ2-1
size: NA
D: NA

CDR3: CASSLGQGARDTQYF
DNA: TGTGCCAGCAGCCTCGGACAGGGGGCGAGAGATACGCAGTATTTT
V: TRBV5-4
J: TRBJ2-3
size: NA
D: TRBD1

CDR3: CASSPTLAVGTDTQYF
DNA: TGTGCCAGCAGCCCTACCCTAGCGGTGGGCACAGATACGCAGTATTTT
V: TRBV7-6
J: TRBJ2-3
size: NA
D: TRBD2

CDR3: CASSFPGQVITDTQYF
DNA: TGTGCCAGCAGCTTCCCGGGACAGGTTATCACAGATACGCAGTATTTT
V: TRBV7-9
J: TRBJ2-3
size: NA
D: TRBD1

CDR3: CASSQYGTAPYGYTF
DNA: TGTGCCAGCAGCCAATATGGGACAGCCCCCTATGGCTACACCTTC
V: TRBV3-1/TRBV3-2
J: TRBJ1-2
size: NA
D: TRBD1

CDR3: CASSQTGTGWNEQFF
DNA: TGTGCCAGCAGTCAGACCGGGACAGGGTGGAATGAGCAGTTCTTC
V: TRBV7-9
J: TRBJ2-1
size: NA
D: TRBD1

CDR3: CASSVVASTGELFF
DNA: TGTGCCAGCAGCGTAGTGGCTTCCACCGGGGAGCTGTTTTTT
V: TRBV9
J: TRBJ2-2
size: NA
D: NA

CDR3: CASIEKGGTNEKLFF
DNA: TGTGCCAGCATCGAAAAGGGGGGGACTAATGAAAAACTGTTTTTT
V: TRBV6-6
J: TRBJ1-4
size: NA
D: NA

CDR3: CSGRGRAGATNEQFF
DNA: TGCAGCGGTAGGGGCCGAGCGGGGGCCACCAATGAGCAGTTCTTC
V: TRBV29-1
J: TRBJ2-1
size: few
D: TRBD2

CDR3: CASSGHNSGANVLTF
DNA: TGCGCCAGCAGTGGACACAATTCCGGGGCCAACGTCCTGACTTTC
V: TRBV5-1
J: TRBJ2-6
size: NA
D: NA

CDR3: CASSPSDRGRITEAFF
DNA: TGTGCCAGCAGCCCCTCGGACAGGGGGCGTATCACTGAAGCTTTCTTT
V: TRBV3-1/TRBV3-2
J: TRBJ1-1
size: NA
D: TRBD1

CDR3: CASSWARAEAFF
DNA: TGTGCCAGCAGCTGGGCCAGGGCTGAAGCTTTCTTT
V: TRBV11-2
J: TRBJ1-1
size: NA
D: NA

CDR3: CASSLETSGNTIYF
DNA: TGTGCCAGCAGCTTAGAAACATCTGGAAACACCATATATTTT
V: TRBV7-9
J: TRBJ1-3
size: NA
D: NA

CDR3: CASSPGQGLYNEQFF
DNA: TGCGCCAGCAGCCCGGGACAGGGCCTTTACAATGAGCAGTTCTTC
V: TRBV5-1
J: TRBJ2-1
size: NA
D: TRBD1